One and the same sample provided the 12 T cell receptor beta chains below, sequenced in a study of sequential checkpoint blockade in melanoma. Libraries were prepared by immunoSEQ multiplex PCR; TCRdb keeps only in-frame clonotypes and omits some of them. The sample lists about 13,000 clones; around 73% were seen once. Documented treatment: randomized to nivolumab then ipilimumab (arm A) or the reverse (arm B). The sample was CD8+ T cells sorted from blood (inferred from file names), taken from a patient given nivolumab and ipilimumab in sequence. The receptors were gathered from a human donor with melanoma.

This chain joins TRBV5-5 and TRBJ2-5; 11 bases match TRBD2. The germline CDR1 and CDR2 sequences are SGHKS and YYEKEE (reference sequence). This CDR3 region has 15 residues. Unmatched junction bases numbered 4, after V lost 4 bases and J lost 2 bases. In DNA, the CDR3 is TGTGCCAGCAGCCCCAGACTAGCGGGGCAAGAGACCCAGTACTTC. It codes for CASSPRLAGQETQYF.

The rearrangement links TRBV15 to TRBJ2-7; 10 positions match TRBD2. The CDR3 length is 13 residues. Trimming took 3 bases from V and 7 from J; bases not matched to a gene: 3. Germline values: CDR1 LNHNV, CDR2 YYDKDF (reference sequence). CDR3: CATSSLAGEEQYF. For the CDR3, the DNA is TGTGCCACCAGCAGTCTAGCGGGAGAAGAGCAGTACTTC. Full variable domain (remainder filled in from reference TRBV15 and TRBJ2-7): DAMVIQNPRYQVTQFGKPVTLSCSQTLNHNVMYWYQQKSSQAPKLLFHYYDKDFNNEADTPDNFQSRRPNTSFCFLDIRSPGLGDTAMYLCATSSLAGEEQYFGPGTRLTVT.

In its sample, this clone was seen a few times. The genes are TRBV19 and TRBJ1-2, with D unclear. The CDR3 consists of 14 residues. The V end was cut by 1 base, the J end by 3 bases, with 9 bases between. Looked up from germline, CDR1 is LNHDA and CDR2 is SQIVND (reference sequence). This CDR3 reads CASSIGRVDYGYTF. The CDR3 region has the DNA TGTGCCAGTAGTATAGGGAGGGTGGACTATGGCTACACCTTC.

V gene TRBV7-6 combines with J gene TRBJ2-5; 10 bases agree with TRBD2. Germline CDR1 and CDR2: SGHVS and FNYEAQ. The CDR3 runs to 16 residues. The V gene end was trimmed by 2 bases and the J gene end by 5 bases; junction bases not matched to a gene: 8. The CDR3 region has the DNA TGTGCCAGCAGCTTATATGGACTAGCGGTAGGCGAGACCCAGTACTTC. Translation: CASSLYGLAVGETQYF.

The chain joins TRBV27 to TRBJ2-7; no reliable D call. With 5 bases removed from V and 4 bases from J, the gap between germline ends came to 18 bases. Germline CDR1 MNHEY, CDR2 SMNVEV (reference sequence). The CDR3 is 15 amino acids. CDR3: CASSVTSSQIYEQYF. The CDR3 region has the DNA TGTGCCAGCAGTGTCACCTCCTCACAGATATACGAGCAGTACTTC.

This clone was recorded a few times. The chain is built from TRBV30 and TRBJ2-7; D possibly corresponds to TRBD1 (5 bases). Trimming stripped 6 bases from V and 0 bases from J, with 18 bases between. The CDR3 runs to 15 residues. The V gene's germline CDR1 is GTSNPN and CDR2 SVGIG (reference sequence). DNA for the CDR3: TGTGCCTGTCTTAGATTAGACAGTCTCTCCTACGAGCAGTACTTC. Amino acids: CACLRLDSLSYEQYF.

This clone occurred a few times. The V call is TRBV10-3, the J call TRBJ1-3; no clear D. The CDR3 sequence is 14 residues long. V was shortened by 3 bases and J by 0 bases, with 6 bases between the two germline ends. Germline V gives CDR1 ENHRY, CDR2 SYGVKD. The CDR3 DNA reads TGTGCCATCAGTGACCGGAGCTCTGGAAACACCATATATTTT. It encodes CAISDRSSGNTIYF.

This chain links TRBV23-1 with TRBJ1-1; D is undetermined. TRBV23-1 counts as an open reading frame of uncertain function. Trimming left V 4 bases short and J 9 bases short, with 18 bases between. The CDR3 is 14 amino acids. CDR3 bases: TGCGCCAGCAGTCGGCCGAAATCCGTTTTTCAAGCTTTCTTT. It translates to CASSRPKSVFQAFF.

The chain couples TRBV5-6 to TRBJ1-5; D is undetermined. V shed 1 base and J shed 5 bases, with 16 bases lying between them. Germline CDR1 SGHDT, CDR2 YYEEEE. The CDR3 runs 16 residues. The CDR3, as DNA: TGTGCCAGCAGCTTGTACGTCGAGCGCAACGATCAGCCCCAGCATTTT. Encoded protein: CASSLYVERNDQPQHF.

This clone is judged medium-sized (0.01 to 0.1%). J is TRBJ1-2 and V is TRBV27, with 8 bases fitting TRBD1. Germline CDR1 reads MNHEY; CDR2 reads SMNVEV (reference sequence). The CDR3 consists of 17 residues. Losses at the gene ends were 5 bases for V and 5 bases for J; bases not matched to a gene: 16. The CDR3 here is CASSLTLGQGRLYGYTF. In DNA form, the CDR3 reads TGTGCCAGCAGTCTAACACTCGGACAGGGTCGATTGTATGGCTACACCTTC.

This sequence joins TRBV6-1 and TRBJ1-1; TRBD1 matches 9 bases. Germline CDR1 is MNHNS and CDR2 is SASEGT. V lost 1 base and J lost 3; bases outside the gene matches: 6. This CDR3 has 16 amino acids. Here the CDR3 DNA reads TGTGCCAGCAGTGAAGTCATTGGGACAGGGTACACTGAAGCTTTCTTT. Encoded protein: CASSEVIGTGYTEAFF.

This chain uses TRBV6-4 with TRBJ2-3; a weak D match, TRBD2 (5 bases). The germline V gene encodes CDR1 MRHNA and CDR2 SNTAGT. Trimming pared 10 bases from V and 2 bases from J, leaving 16 bases between. The CDR3 totals 14 residues. Here the CDR3 reads CAKKDSPTTDTQYF. The CDR3 DNA sequence: TGTGCCAAAAAGGACTCCCCGACCACAGATACGCAGTATTTT.